This T cell receptor (beta chain) was obtained from a study of PD-L1 blockade in urothelial cancer. Study-level information: Prior chemotherapy ranged from 0 to 3 regimens per patient. The study recovered a median of roughly 150,000 T cells per blood sample. Findings and limits, study-wide: Lower than median blood TCR clonality before treatment predicted better survival.

Remarks on this clone: No antigen is known for it.

Specified time point: peripheral blood 6 weeks after treatment start. Patients' cancers were locally advanced or metastatic urothelial carcinomas. V was cut by 5 bases and J by 4 bases, with 12 bases left in between. Per germline, CDR1 SGHTA and CDR2 FQGNSA. This CDR3 spans 13 amino acids. The repertoire was sequenced with immunoSEQ multiplex PCR; TCRdb's copy has only in-frame clones and lacks some. This sample has 90,000 to 130,000 clones; approximately 90% occur once, and the top ten carry under 5%. J is TRBJ2-7 and V is TRBV7-2; D is unclear. The source material was PBMCs, sampled around atezolizumab (anti-PD-L1) treatment. The source is a man aged 55 to 70 with urothelial cancer. The CDR3 spells CASSREAAYEQYF. The CDR3 nucleotides read TGTGCCAGCAGCCGAGAGGCAGCATACGAGCAGTACTTC.